This entry lists 20 T cell receptor beta chains sequenced from one sample in a study of CD8 T cells in ankylosing spondylitis. General study points: What seemed typical of ankylosing spondylitis blood was a TCR beta motif built from about 8 highly homologous variants.

These TCRs are of unknown antigen specificity. TCRdb processed the 5' RACE reads anew with MiXCR; each CDR3 protein has one entry. The sample contains roughly 440,000 distinct CDR3 sequences, about a sixth of which appear only once. Input material: blood, either unsorted or a sorted T cell fraction (not recorded which). These receptor sequences come from a male donor with ankylosing spondylitis.

In its sample, this clonotype was seen many times. V is TRBV29-1 and J is TRBJ1-1; D gene ambiguous. The V gene's germline CDR1 is SQVTM and CDR2 ANQGSEA. The CDR3 contains 12 residues. CDR3 region: CSSLTTNTEAFF. The CDR3 DNA follows: TGCAGTTCTTTGACAACGAACACTGAAGCTTTCTTT.

This clonotype has ten or more counts. The V gene is TRBV7-8, the J gene TRBJ2-3; the match to TRBD2 covers 7 bases. Unmatched junction bases numbered 8, after V lost 1 base and J lost 4 bases. CDR3 length equals 16 residues. Germline V gene data show CDR1 as SGHVS and CDR2 as FQNEAQ. The CDR3 sequence is CASSLEGGSVADTQYF. The CDR3 coding sequence is TGTGCCAGCAGCTTAGAAGGCGGGAGTGTTGCAGATACGCAGTATTTT.

This chain uses TRBV30 with TRBJ2-7, with TRBD2 matching 11 bases. CDR1 GTSNPN and CDR2 SVGIG come from the germline V gene (reference sequence). The CDR3 extends over 16 amino acids. The ends lost 2 bases at V and 3 bases at J; junction bases unmatched: 9. CDR3 nucleotides: TGTGCCTGGAGTTCACCGGGACTAGCGGAAAGCTACGAGCAGTACTTC. Translated: CAWSSPGLAESYEQYF.

This clonotype was seen only a few times. V and J are TRBV6-2 or TRBV6-3 and TRBJ2-4; 15 nucleotides match TRBD2. The V gene end was trimmed by 2 bases and the J gene end by 10 bases; junction bases not matched to a gene: 3. This CDR3 spans 15 amino acids. Per germline, CDR1 MNHEY and CDR2 SVGEGT. CDR3 in amino acids: CASSYGGTSGRIQYF. Written as DNA, the CDR3 is TGTGCCAGCAGTTACGGTGGGACTAGCGGGAGGATTCAGTACTTC.

DNA for the CDR3: TGTGCCAGCAGCCCTCAAGCGGGAGGGAGGGATGAGCAGTTCTTC. Translation gives CASSPQAGGRDEQFF. This chain joins TRBV4-2 and TRBJ2-1; 10 bases line up with TRBD2. Germline CDR1 is LGHNA and CDR2 is YNFKEQ. The CDR3 is made up of 15 amino acids. The ends lost 4 bases at V and 8 bases at J; junction bases unmatched: 8.

This clonotype was seen ten or more times. The rearrangement links TRBV7-6 to TRBJ2-7; D remains unclear. In germline, CDR1 is SGHVS, CDR2 FNYEAQ. Between the trimmed V and J ends, which lost 0 bases and 2 bases, there was a span of 14 bases. The CDR3 consists of 16 residues. DNA for the CDR3: TGTGCCAGCAGCTTAGCGCTTTTCGGATTAACCTACGAGCAGTACTTC. Translated: CASSLALFGLTYEQYF.

The CDR3 region has the DNA TGTGCCAGCAGCTTGGTCTCAACTAATGAAAAACTGTTTTTT. It yields the protein CASSLVSTNEKLFF. This chain connects TRBV5-6 to TRBJ1-4; D remains unclear. Germline values: CDR1 SGHDT, CDR2 YYEEEE. Trimming took 0 bases from V and 0 from J, leaving 3 bases between them. There are 14 residues in the CDR3.

The V gene is TRBV7-2, the J gene TRBJ2-2; 10 bases match TRBD1. The germline V gene encodes CDR1 SGHTA and CDR2 FQGNSA. The CDR3 has 15 amino acids. J lost 6 bases, V lost 3 bases, and 4 bases had no gene match. CDR3 DNA sequence: TGTGCCAGCAGCTTTGGGACAGGGGTGTCCGGGGAGCTGTTTTTT. This sequence encodes CASSFGTGVSGELFF.

The CDR3 sequence is CASSPPATSYSNQPQHF. CDR3 bases: TGTGCCAGCAGCCCTCCGGCCACCTCGTATAGCAATCAGCCCCAGCATTTT. The J gene is TRBJ1-5, the V gene TRBV12-3 or TRBV12-4; D gene unclear. This CDR3 is 17 amino acids long. Trimming stripped 6 bases from V and 0 bases from J, with 18 bases between.

This clonotype was picked up many times. This chain uses TRBV5-1 with TRBJ1-1; TRBD1 might be the D (5 bases). Germline CDR1 and CDR2: SGHRS and YFSETQ. The V end was cut by 3 bases, the J end by 1 base, with 13 bases between. The CDR3 runs to 15 residues. Here the CDR3 DNA reads TGCGCCAGCAGCTCGGGGCAAGGACAGAACACTGAAGCTTTCTTT. As protein: CASSSGQGQNTEAFF.

For this clonotype: Without the conserved terminal phenylalanine or tryptophan, this CDR3 likely stems from a read error. Because the CDR3's place on the DNA is in doubt, the DNA is left out and the CDR3 is given as listed by TCRdb. The chain recombines TRBV5-1 with TRBJ2-7; TRBD2 is taken as the D call from the table, unchecked against the DNA. Germline assignment: CDR1 SGHRS and CDR2 YFSETQ. The CDR3 is 10 residues long, counting both termini. The CDR3 loop is CASSSGTFPI.

The J gene is TRBJ2-3, the V gene TRBV20-1, with 11 nucleotides matching TRBD2. The CDR3 sequence is 14 residues long. Per germline, CDR1 DFQATT and CDR2 SNEGSKA (reference sequence). Trimming cost V 5 bases and J 4 bases; bases outside gene matches: 5. The CDR3 sequence is CSAYSGGAPDTQYF. CDR3 nucleotide sequence: TGCAGTGCTTATAGCGGGGGGGCCCCAGATACGCAGTATTTT.

V gene TRBV11-3 combines with J gene TRBJ1-1; D not resolved. Trimming removed 4 bases from V and 7 bases from J, with 7 bases in between. The CDR3 has 11 amino acids. Germline loops: CDR1 SGHNT, CDR2 YENEEA. CDR3 sequence reads: CASSSRGEAFF. CDR3 nucleotide sequence: TGTGCCAGCAGCTCACGGGGTGAAGCTTTCTTT. The whole variable domain, remainder taken from reference TRBV11-3 and TRBJ1-1, is EAGVVQSPRYKIIEKKQPVAFWCNPISGHNTLYWYLQNLGQGPELLIRYENEEAVDDSQLPKDRFSAERLKGVDSTLKIQPAELGDSAVYLCASSSRGEAFFGQGTRLTVV.

The chain links TRBV7-3 to TRBJ2-1; 8 nucleotides align to TRBD2. CDR1 is SGHTA and CDR2 is FQGTGA in the germline V gene. J was trimmed by 8 bases and V by 1 base; bases with no gene match: 7. The CDR3 totals 15 residues. The CDR3, as DNA: TGTGCCAGCAGCTTAAATTCGGGGGGGCTTGATGAGCAGTTCTTC. Translated: CASSLNSGGLDEQFF.

This clonotype was detected only a few times. The V gene is TRBV11-2, the J gene TRBJ1-6, with 7 bases that match TRBD1. Germline V gene lookup returns CDR1 SGHAT and CDR2 FQNNGV. V lost 5 bases to trimming and J lost 8 bases; unmatched junction nucleotides: 12. This CDR3 is 16 amino acids long. CDR3 loop: CASSPRTGFGHSPLHF. The DNA for the CDR3 is TGTGCCAGCAGCCCTCGGACAGGATTTGGGCATTCACCCCTCCACTTT.

V gene TRBV7-9 combines with J gene TRBJ2-1; 8 nucleotides agree with TRBD1. With V trimmed by 5 bases and J by 8 bases, 8 bases remained unmatched. This CDR3 comprises 14 residues. CDR1 is SEHNR and CDR2 is FQNEAQ in the germline V gene (reference sequence). The CDR3 DNA reads as TGTGCCAGCAGCGCCGGACAGGGTACGGATGAGCAGTTCTTC. Translation gives CASSAGQGTDEQFF.

The chain is built from TRBV29-1 and TRBJ1-6; maybe TRBD1 (5 bases). Germline V gene data show CDR1 as SQVTM and CDR2 as ANQGSEA. CDR3 length: 13 amino acids. Trimming shortened V by 8 bases and J by 5 bases, and 13 bases separated the two germline ends. CDR3 coding DNA: TGCAGCCTCCGGGGGAAGAATAATTCACCCCTCCACTTT. It yields the protein CSLRGKNNSPLHF.

There are a few counts of this clonotype. The chain carries TRBV20-1 and TRBJ2-4, with D perhaps TRBD1 (5 bases). Germline CDR1 reads DFQATT; CDR2 reads SNEGSKA (reference sequence). This CDR3 is 13 amino acids long. With 6 bases removed from V and 0 bases from J, the gap between germline ends came to 9 bases. CDR3 protein: CSAHDRAKNIQYF. CDR3 DNA sequence: TGCAGTGCCCACGACAGAGCCAAAAACATTCAGTACTTC.

This clonotype was counted between two and nine times. The chain combines TRBV12-3 or TRBV12-4 with TRBJ2-5, with D perhaps matching TRBD1 (5 bases). With 6 bases removed from V and 1 base from J, the gap between germline ends came to 9 bases. This CDR3 is built from 13 residues. For the CDR3, the DNA is TGTGCCAGCAGGGCAGGGATCCAAGAGACCCAGTACTTC. Translation gives CASRAGIQETQYF.

At least ten counts were recorded for this clonotype. The chain has TRBV20-1 and TRBJ1-2; maybe TRBD1 (5 bases). V was shortened by 6 bases and J by 6 bases, with 14 bases between the two germline ends. The CDR3 is 12 residues long. Germline lookup yields CDR1 DFQATT and CDR2 SNEGSKA (reference sequence). In DNA form, the CDR3 reads TGCAGTGCAGACCCCTGGGGGGATGGCTACACCTTC. Translated: CSADPWGDGYTF.